One and the same sample provided the 16 T cell receptor beta chains below, sequenced in a study of blood T cell repertoires in COVID-19. Sequencing was performed with immunoSEQ multiplex PCR; in TCRdb, only in-frame clones are kept and a portion is missing. In the table there are 200,000 to 250,000 clones, approximately 89% of which are singletons. The sample was PBMCs or T cells enriched from blood (not recorded which). The receptors originated from a woman aged 25 to 39 who had been exposed to COVID-19.

V and J are TRBV15 and TRBJ1-3; D perhaps matches TRBD1 (5 bases). This CDR3 has 15 residues. Trimming stripped 6 bases from V and 6 bases from J, with 18 bases between. The germline V gene encodes CDR1 LNHNV and CDR2 YYDKDF (reference sequence). CDR3 residues: CATSGGDLNSNTIYF. CDR3 sequence (DNA): TGTGCCACCAGTGGAGGGGACCTAAATTCAAACACCATATATTTT.

The rearrangement links TRBV7-2 to TRBJ1-5; tentatively, D is TRBD1 (6 bases). V lost 5 bases, J lost 8 bases, and 13 bases lay in between. The germline CDR1 and CDR2 sequences are SGHTA and FQGNSA. CDR3 length equals 13 residues. Here the CDR3 DNA reads TGTGCCAGCAGCGCCGGGACAAAGGAGCCCCAGCATTTT. This encodes CASSAGTKEPQHF.

This clone was picked up a small number of times. The chain has TRBV6-4 and TRBJ1-5, with TRBD1 as a possible D gene (5 bases). This CDR3 has 14 residues. V lost 5 bases and J lost 7, with 15 bases in between. Germline-derived CDR1 and CDR2 are MRHNA and SNTAGT. CDR3 nucleotide sequence: TGTGCCAGCAGTCTGAAGGGGAACAGCCAGCCCCAGCATTTT. Translated, it gives CASSLKGNSQPQHF.

This clone was found a few times. The V call is TRBV5-1, the J call TRBJ1-6; 11 bases are a match to TRBD1. V trimming: 3 bases; J trimming: 11 bases; junction bases outside the gene matches: 7. This CDR3 is 15 amino acids long. Germline CDR1 SGHRS, CDR2 YFSETQ. The CDR3 bases are TGCGCCAGCAGCTGGCCCCGGGACAGGGGGACACCCCTCCACTTT. Translated, it gives CASSWPRDRGTPLHF.

Only a few counts were recorded for this clone. The chain employs TRBV3-1 (or the pseudogene TRBV3-2) and TRBJ1-6; D is ambiguous. This CDR3 is built from 15 residues. V shed 4 bases and J shed 6 bases, with 13 bases lying between them. The germline V gene encodes CDR1 LGHDT and CDR2 YNNKEL (reference sequence). CDR3 DNA: TGTGCCAGCAGCCTTACCGGGTCGTTTAATTCACCCCTCCACTTT. The encoded protein is CASSLTGSFNSPLHF.

This chain joins TRBV29-1 and TRBJ2-7; a possible D gene is TRBD1 (6 bases). Deletions cut 7 bases from V and 4 bases from J, with 23 bases between. This CDR3 is 15 amino acids long. Germline CDR1 SQVTM, CDR2 ANQGSEA. DNA of the CDR3: TGCAGCGCCCTAAGACAGGACCGAACTATATACGAGCAGTACTTC. Encoded protein: CSALRQDRTIYEQYF.

The rearrangement uses TRBV30 and TRBJ1-4; 9 nucleotides match TRBD1. The V gene end was trimmed by 4 bases and the J gene end by 8 bases; junction bases not matched to a gene: 8. This CDR3 has 14 amino acids. Germline V gene sequence: CDR1 GTSNPN, CDR2 SVGIG (reference sequence). The DNA of the CDR3 is TGTGCCTGGACTGGGACAGGGAGTGGGGAAAAACTGTTTTTT. Translation gives CAWTGTGSGEKLFF.

The chain employs TRBV11-2 and TRBJ2-7; D not resolved. Germline CDR1 is SGHAT and CDR2 is FQNNGV. The V gene lost 1 base and the J gene lost 5 bases, with 12 bases spanning the gap. The CDR3 runs 14 residues. CDR3 nucleotides: TGTGCCAGCAGCTTAGCTAGTGGGTTCCACGAGCAGTACTTC. It specifies CASSLASGFHEQYF. Supplemented by reference TRBV11-2 and TRBJ2-7, the full variable domain reads EAGVAQSPRYKIIEKRQSVAFWCNPISGHATLYWYQQILGQGPKLLIQFQNNGVVDDSQLPKDRFSAERLKGVDSTLKIQPAKLEDSAVYLCASSLASGFHEQYFGPGTRLTVT.

This clone appeared a few times. The chain recombines TRBV2 with TRBJ2-7; weak D call: TRBD1 (5 bases). V lost 4 bases and J lost 10, with 20 bases in between. CDR1 SNHLY and CDR2 FYNNEI come from the germline V gene. CDR3 size: 14 residues. The CDR3 DNA follows: TGTGCCAGCAGTGGCCAGTTGACAGCCGCTACACAGTACTTC. Protein product: CASSGQLTAATQYF.

The rearrangement uses TRBV5-4 and TRBJ2-4, with D possibly being TRBD1 (5 bases). Between the trimmed V and J ends, which lost 0 bases and 2 bases, there was a span of 9 bases. From germline, CDR1 is SGHNT and CDR2 YYREEE (reference sequence). The CDR3 runs to 15 residues. This CDR3 reads CASSLDGHSKNIQYF. The CDR3, as DNA: TGTGCCAGCAGCTTGGATGGACACTCCAAAAACATTCAGTACTTC.

The chain links TRBV19 to TRBJ2-6; tentatively, D is TRBD1 (5 bases). Per the germline V gene, CDR1 is LNHDA and CDR2 is SQIVND (reference sequence). With 7 bases removed from V and 2 bases from J, the gap between germline ends came to 9 bases. CDR3 length: 14 amino acids. CDR3 sequence: CASTGLTGANVLTF. CDR3 sequence (DNA): TGTGCCAGTACAGGGCTGACTGGGGCCAACGTCCTGACTTTC.

CDR3 region: CASRGQGAGYGYTF. For the CDR3, the DNA is TGTGCCAGCAGGGGACAGGGGGCTGGCTATGGCTACACCTTC. This chain joins TRBV6-5 and TRBJ1-2, with 12 bases that match TRBD1. The germline V gene encodes CDR1 MNHEY and CDR2 SVGAGI. V shed 6 bases and J 4 bases; nucleotides not matched to a gene: 3. CDR3 length: 14 amino acids.

This chain joins TRBV7-9 and TRBJ2-7, with 7 bases that match TRBD1. This CDR3 is built from 16 residues. CDR1 is SEHNR and CDR2 is FQNEAQ in the germline V gene (reference sequence). V lost 1 base, J lost 4 bases, and 10 bases stayed unmatched. Here the CDR3 reads CASSLVLDRRRYEQYF. CDR3 sequence (DNA): TGTGCCAGCAGCTTAGTCCTGGACAGGCGACGGTACGAGCAGTACTTC.

This rearrangement joins TRBV2 to TRBJ2-1; D remains unclear. CDR3 length: 10 amino acids. Germline V gene sequence: CDR1 SNHLY, CDR2 FYNNEI. The V gene lost 4 bases and the J gene lost 9 bases, with 4 bases spanning the gap. This CDR3 is CASSGGEQFF. The CDR3 nucleotides read TGTGCCAGCAGTGGCGGTGAGCAGTTCTTC. Based on the CDR3 plus reference TRBV2 and TRBJ2-1, the full variable domain is EPEVTQTPSHQVTQMGQEVILRCVPISNHLYFYWYRQILGQKVEFLVSFYNNEISEKSEIFDDQFSVERPDGSNFTLKIRSTKLEDSAMYFCASSGGEQFFGPGTRLTVL.

V gene TRBV24-1 combines with J gene TRBJ2-3; 9 nucleotides line up with TRBD1. This CDR3 spans 17 amino acids. Germline-derived CDR1 and CDR2 are KGHDR and SFDVKD. The junction had 13 bases not matched to a gene; V was cut back by 4 bases and J by 6 bases. The DNA for the CDR3 is TGTGCCACCAGTGAGGGGTACAGGGGGCGCGGTTCGGATACGCAGTATTTT. It translates to CATSEGYRGRGSDTQYF.

The V and J genes are TRBV6-5 and TRBJ1-5; possibly TRBD1 for D (6 bases). CDR1 MNHEY and CDR2 SVGAGI come from the germline V gene. The CDR3 length is 15 residues. V lost 6 bases and J lost 3, with 15 bases in between. CDR3 sequence reads: CASSSGTSLNQPQHF. The CDR3 nucleotides are TGTGCCAGCAGCTCCGGGACAAGCCTCAATCAGCCCCAGCATTTT.